One T cell receptor (beta chain) is described in this entry. What antigen it recognizes has not been identified. Base qualities are not recorded, but no much larger clone differs from it by a single base. The library relied on the immunoSEQ multiplex PCR assay. For the multiplex PCR, a mixture combining 60 forward primers for TCR Vbeta segments and 13 reverse primers for TCR Jbeta segments was used. The CDR3 region of rearranged TCR beta genes was amplified from genomic DNA by a multiplex PCR assay. Amplified TCR beta libraries were sequenced as 87-base-pair reads on the Illumina HiSeq System. As for how the authors treated the data: A later analysis tallied roughly 78 million unique TCR beta chains across the 666 repertoires, and roughly 11 million of those chains were shared by two or more donors. A nearest-neighbor algorithm error-corrected the raw reads and collapsed the reads into unique sequences, merging closely related sequences to remove PCR and sequencing errors. V, D and J gene segments were assigned by aligning CDR3 sequences to IMGT reference sequences. For a sequence to be retained, a match of at least six nucleotides to both a V gene segment and a J gene segment was required. A rearrangement counted as productive if the CDR3 had no stop codons and remained in frame with V and J, and every other rearrangement counted as non-productive. Following IMGT convention, CDR3 was defined as the stretch from the second conserved V-encoded cysteine up to the conserved J-encoded phenylalanine. In an earlier analysis of approximately 500 of the donors, sequences lacking an unambiguous match to a single V gene segment were excluded. An earlier analysis of approximately 590 of the donors called V segments functional above 56.7% productive rearrangements and segregating when the between-donor standard deviation exceeded 5%. A statistical classification framework was built to diagnose cytomegalovirus status from the catalog of TCR beta chain sequences. A later analysis assigned V and J genes by comparing TCR nucleotide sequences with IMGT/GENE-DB human TR gene sequences. A later analysis assigned CDR3 sequences and most-parsimonious VDJ recombination scenarios with the TCRdist pipeline. In a later analysis, every TCR beta chain was defined by the combination of its CDR3 amino acid sequence and its V-gene family, and reads without a unique V-gene family were dropped. As a way to deal with suspected cross-contamination and a sequencing artifact, a later analysis dropped roughly 620 nucleotide sequences that were highly shared and had low generation probability. A later analysis calculated a clonal expansion index for each public chain from normalized within-repertoire ranks of inferred template counts. In a later analysis, generation probabilities were computed using a VDJ recombination model fitted to out-of-frame rearrangements, and the results were checked against IGoR. In a later analysis, hypergeometric tests were used to score TCR-TCR, TCR-HLA and TCR-CMV co-occurrence, with a repertoire-size bias correction applied to TCR pairs. In a later analysis, false discovery rates were estimated by permuting HLA or CMV assignments 20 times. In a later analysis, co-occurring TCRs were grouped using DBSCAN, with TCRdist sequence similarity added in when clustering inside HLA-allele-positive subsets. For co-occurrence clustering, repertoires with fewer than 30,000 or more than 120,000 public chains were excluded, along with a handful of repertoires with anomalous nucleotide sharing. TCRdb took this table from immuneACCESS and kept in-frame rearrangements with V and J called. Such tables lack part of the clones; where checked against another copy, unresolved V genes explain under half of the gap, and the rest is unexplained. Clone size and the V and J calls come from that table; the DNA yielded D and trimming. The sample table shows roughly 150,000 clones, and roughly 77% are seen once. The ten largest account for 1.5% to 2% of the sample.

The data originate from a study of cytomegalovirus exposure and HLA in healthy donors (dated by TCRdb to about 2017). Study-level background: In an earlier analysis of 587 of the donors, under 300 Gb of sequence data and approximately 120 million unique TCR beta sequences from roughly 180 million T cells were reported. An early release covering approximately 600 HLA-typed donors comprised roughly 300 gigabases of sequencing data and approximately 85 million unique TCR sequences. Of the roughly 400 genotyped donors, more than 75% were placed in the genetic ancestry cluster associated with self-reported Caucasian donors. The study was designed to test whether signatures of past pathogen exposure could be identified by cataloging public T cell receptors. The study profiled the T cell repertoires of about 720 subjects by immunosequencing and related them to cytomegalovirus serostatus. Besides the first cohort of hundreds of subjects, a separate validation cohort made up of roughly 130 different subjects was used. To predict cytomegalovirus infection status, the study brought together high-throughput TCR immunosequencing, statistical association of individual TCRs with disease status, and machine learning. In a later analysis, previously published TCR beta repertoires from some 640 donors were re-analyzed and high-resolution HLA genotyping was added so that TCR occurrence patterns could be studied. Rather than using new phenotypic data, the later analysis identified candidate immune exposures from TCR beta sequences and from how often those sequences occurred across donors. To decide whether each TCR beta V gene segment behaved as functional or pseudogenic, an earlier analysis of fewer than 750 of the donors relied on high-throughput TCR beta sequencing. Donor age, sex, ethnicity and CMV serostatus were compiled alongside the repertoire data. In a later genetic analysis, genome-wide SNP genotypes for 398 of the 666 donors were used, and that subset was treated as a discovery cohort. All discovery cohort repertoires had been generated on a single sequencing platform. Class I and class II HLA loci were covered by the typing at four-digit resolution. Typing coverage differed by locus: A, B, C, DRB1 and DQB1 were typed in roughly 620-630 donors, DQA1 in 500 to 550, DPA1 in some 600, and DPB1 in 400 to 490. Because of strong linkage in the cohort, roughly five DR-DQ haplotypes were treated as single units for association and clustering. On average, about 200,000 unique TCR beta nucleotide sequences were sequenced per donor among 398 genotyped donors of the cohort, with around 19% of those sequences being non-productive.

CDR1 and CDR2 were assigned from the germline V gene as MDHEN and SYDVKM. From cysteine to phenylalanine, the CDR3 is 12 amino acids long. Only the CDR3 portion is preserved as DNA: 36 bases, with reading frame beginning at the first base. Trimming costs V 3 bases and J 6 bases, and their ends lie 6 bases apart. The paper as a whole reports these results and caveats: Most TCR sequences were observed very rarely across donors, whereas some public TCRs were present in many individuals. The earlier analysis of a few hundred of the donors excluded roughly 17 rarely observed V segments, including chromosome 9 orphons, because counts were too low. Several of the top co-occurrence clusters appeared to be linked to parvovirus B19, influenza, CMV and Epstein-Barr virus, according to a later analysis. In a later genetic analysis, fewer N-insertions in productive TCRs were reported among donors in an Asian-associated ancestry cluster than the roughly 640-donor mean. In a later analysis, around 17,000 TCR beta sequences were associated with specific HLA alleles at a false discovery rate of 0.05. Strong co-occurrence of HLA alleles, especially DR and DQ, made assigning TCR associations to individual alleles difficult. An association between a missense DCLRE1C variant and V-gene and J-gene trimming of TCR beta chains was found in a later genetic analysis and replicated in an independent cohort. Most CMV-associated TCR beta chains appeared to be HLA-restricted in a later analysis, and the HLA associations seemed to be driven largely by CMV exposure. The only immune exposure information available for the cohort was CMV serostatus. A later analysis found that HLA-associated TCR beta chains were more clonally expanded and had lower generation probabilities than equally common non-associated chains. A few of the identified cytomegalovirus-associated TCR beta chains were confirmed in vitro to be specific for cytomegalovirus antigens. This cohort had only TCR beta chains sequenced, and the lack of alpha or paired-chain data limited which features could be detected. In an earlier analysis of about 600 of the donors, most TCR beta V segments appeared in productive rearrangements about 87% or about 30% of the time, broadly matching IMGT annotations. The classifier was reported to diagnose cytomegalovirus status with high specificity and sensitivity in both the original cohort and the validation cohort. In a later analysis, TCR association rates were found to vary across HLA loci, with the most associated TCRs seen for DRB1 alleles and the fewest for HLA-C alleles. Correlated functional status among segregating V segments might be attributable to linkage disequilibrium, but an unknown experimental factor could not be ruled out. A further reported finding was that TCR beta sequences accurately predicted the HLA-A and HLA-B alleles for most subjects in the first cohort. The 87-base-pair reads could not distinguish some IMGT-functional V segments, including TRBV6-2 and TRBV6-3, so those segments were excluded. The authors suggested that the approach could potentially be generalized to other disease states and immunological phenotypes. HLA typing was unavailable for some donors at each locus, so association tests used only the typed subset. The study gave a list of roughly 150 TCR beta chains associated with cytomegalovirus. A cluster of highly shared sequence variants was judged likely to represent a technical artifact of the sequencing pipeline. Roughly uniform sequencing depth across donors was assumed in presence/absence analyses, although this assumption may not hold.

The cohort was made up of hundreds of healthy bone marrow donors. All cohort members were sampled while nominally healthy, although unrecorded immune exposures were likely present. The donor was CMV seronegative and was included in the group of under 450 seronegative cohort members. A peripheral blood sample was collected from each donor, and TCR beta sequencing was performed on peripheral blood mononuclear cells. Genomic DNA extraction from the blood cell samples was performed with the Qiagen DNeasy Blood Extraction Kit. Source material: PBMCs. The receptor was isolated from a woman between 25 and 40 years old in good health and CMV-seronegative. The chain joins TRBV28 to TRBJ1-5; no D gene is confidently identified. The CDR3 sequence is CASSFKRQPQHF. The DNA sequence is given as TGTGCCAGCAGTTTTAAGCGTCAGCCCCAGCATTTT.